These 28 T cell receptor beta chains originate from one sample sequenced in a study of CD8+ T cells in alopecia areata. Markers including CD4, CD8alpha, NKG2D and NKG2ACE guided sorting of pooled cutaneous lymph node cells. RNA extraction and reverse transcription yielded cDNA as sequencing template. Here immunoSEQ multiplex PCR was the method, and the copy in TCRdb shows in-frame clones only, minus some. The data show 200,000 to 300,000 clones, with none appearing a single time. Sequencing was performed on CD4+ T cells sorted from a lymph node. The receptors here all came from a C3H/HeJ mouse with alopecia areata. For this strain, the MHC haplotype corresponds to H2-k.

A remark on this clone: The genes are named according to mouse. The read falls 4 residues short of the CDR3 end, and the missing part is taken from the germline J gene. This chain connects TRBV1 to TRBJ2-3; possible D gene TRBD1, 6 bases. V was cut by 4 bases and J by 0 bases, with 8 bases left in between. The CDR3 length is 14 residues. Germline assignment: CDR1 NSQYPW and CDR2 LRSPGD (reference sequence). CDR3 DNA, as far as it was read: TGCACCTGCAGTGGCAGGGGAAGTGCAGAA. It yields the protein CTCSGRGSAE. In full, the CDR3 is CTCSGRGSAETLYF.

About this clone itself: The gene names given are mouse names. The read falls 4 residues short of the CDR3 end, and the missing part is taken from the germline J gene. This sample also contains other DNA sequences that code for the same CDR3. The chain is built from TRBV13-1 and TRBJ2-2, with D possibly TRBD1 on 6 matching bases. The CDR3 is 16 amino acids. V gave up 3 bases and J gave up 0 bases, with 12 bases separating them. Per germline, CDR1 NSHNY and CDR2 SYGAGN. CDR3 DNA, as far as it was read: TGTGCCAGCAGTGGGCCCGGGACAACAAACACCGGG. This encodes CASSGPGTTNTG. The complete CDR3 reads CASSGPGTTNTGQLYF.

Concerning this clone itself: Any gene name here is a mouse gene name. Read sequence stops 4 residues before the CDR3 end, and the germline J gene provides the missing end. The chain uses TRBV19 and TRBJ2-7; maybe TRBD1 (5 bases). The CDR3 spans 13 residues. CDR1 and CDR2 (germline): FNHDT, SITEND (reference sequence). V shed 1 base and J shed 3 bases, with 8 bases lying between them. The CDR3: CASSINRYYEQYF. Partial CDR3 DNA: TGTGCCAGCAGTATAAACAGGTACTAT. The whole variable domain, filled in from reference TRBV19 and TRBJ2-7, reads GGIITQTPKFLIGQEGQKLTLKCQQNFNHDTMYWYRQDSGKGLRLIYYSITENDLQKGDLSEGYDASREKKSSFSLTVTSAQKNEMAVFLCASSINRYYEQYFGPGTRLTVL.

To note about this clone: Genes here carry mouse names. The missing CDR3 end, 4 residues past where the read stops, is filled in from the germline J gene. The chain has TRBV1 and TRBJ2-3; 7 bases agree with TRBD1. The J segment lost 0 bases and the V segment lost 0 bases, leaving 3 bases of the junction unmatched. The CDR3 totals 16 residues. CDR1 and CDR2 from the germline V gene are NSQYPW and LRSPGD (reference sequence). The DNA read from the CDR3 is TGCACCTGCAGTGCAGATGACAGGGCTAGTGCAGAA. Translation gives CTCSADDRASAE. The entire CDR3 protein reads CTCSADDRASAETLYF.

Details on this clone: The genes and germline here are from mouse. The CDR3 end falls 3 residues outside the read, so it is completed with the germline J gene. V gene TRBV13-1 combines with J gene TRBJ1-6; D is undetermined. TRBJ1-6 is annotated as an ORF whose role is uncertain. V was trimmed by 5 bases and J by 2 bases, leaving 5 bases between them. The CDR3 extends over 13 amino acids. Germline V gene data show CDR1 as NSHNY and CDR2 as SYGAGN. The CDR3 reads CASRQTYNSPLYF. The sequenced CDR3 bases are TGTGCCAGCAGACAGACCTATAATTCGCCC.

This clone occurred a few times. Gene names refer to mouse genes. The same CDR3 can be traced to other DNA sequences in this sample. CDR3 residues: CASSRQSSYEQYF. Incomplete CDR3 DNA: TGTGCTAGCAGTCGACAGAGCTCCTAT. J is TRBJ2-7 and V is TRBV17; maybe TRBD1 (5 bases). The read stops 4 residues short of the end of the CDR3; the missing end is completed from the germline J gene. CDR1 MNHDT and CDR2 YYDKIL come from the germline V gene. Between the trimmed V and J ends, which lost 5 bases and 0 bases, there was a span of 8 bases. The CDR3 length is 13 residues.

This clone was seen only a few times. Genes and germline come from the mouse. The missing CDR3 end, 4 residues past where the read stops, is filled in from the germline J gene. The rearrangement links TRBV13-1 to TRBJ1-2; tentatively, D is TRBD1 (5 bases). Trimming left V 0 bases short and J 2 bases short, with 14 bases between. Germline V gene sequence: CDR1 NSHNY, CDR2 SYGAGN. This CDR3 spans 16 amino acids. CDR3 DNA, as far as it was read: TGTGCCAGCAGTGATGCATGGGCGGGGGGGAACTCC. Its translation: CASSDAWAGGNS. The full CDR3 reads CASSDAWAGGNSDYTF.

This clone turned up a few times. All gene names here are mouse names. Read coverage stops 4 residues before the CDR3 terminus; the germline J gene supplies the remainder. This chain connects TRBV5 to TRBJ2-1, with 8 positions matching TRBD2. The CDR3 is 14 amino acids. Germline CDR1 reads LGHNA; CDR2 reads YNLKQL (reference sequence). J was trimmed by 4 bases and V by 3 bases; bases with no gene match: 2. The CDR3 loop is CASSHAGGYAEQFF. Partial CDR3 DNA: TGTGCCAGCAGCCACGCTGGGGGGTATGCT.

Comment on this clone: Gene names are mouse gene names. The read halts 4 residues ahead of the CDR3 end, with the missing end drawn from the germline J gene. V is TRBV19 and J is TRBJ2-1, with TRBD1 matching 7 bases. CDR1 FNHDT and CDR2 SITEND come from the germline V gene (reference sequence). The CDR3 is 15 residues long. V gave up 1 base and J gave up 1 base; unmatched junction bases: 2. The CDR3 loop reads CASSIKQGNYAEQFF. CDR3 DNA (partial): TGTGCCAGCAGTATAAAACAGGGGAACTATGCT.

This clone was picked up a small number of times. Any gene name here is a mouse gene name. CDR3 DNA (partial): TGCACCTGCAGTGCAGGCCGGACAAATAATTCGCCC. Protein product: CTCSAGRTNNSP. The entire CDR3 is CTCSAGRTNNSPLYF. This chain joins TRBV1 and TRBJ1-6, with D perhaps TRBD1 (5 bases). The CDR3 extends 3 residues past the end of the read, so its final part is completed from the germline J gene. TRBJ1-6 is marked as an open reading frame, function uncertain. The CDR3 is made up of 15 amino acids. V shed 1 base and J shed 5 bases, with 9 bases lying between them. In germline, CDR1 is NSQYPW, CDR2 LRSPGD (reference sequence).

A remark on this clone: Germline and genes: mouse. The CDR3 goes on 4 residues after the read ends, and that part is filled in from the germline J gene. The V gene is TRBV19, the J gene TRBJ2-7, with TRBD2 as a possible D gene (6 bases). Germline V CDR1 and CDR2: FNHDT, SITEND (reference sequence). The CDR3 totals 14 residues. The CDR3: CASSIWLGPYEQYF. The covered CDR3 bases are TGTGCCAGCAGTATATGGCTGGGGCCGTAT.

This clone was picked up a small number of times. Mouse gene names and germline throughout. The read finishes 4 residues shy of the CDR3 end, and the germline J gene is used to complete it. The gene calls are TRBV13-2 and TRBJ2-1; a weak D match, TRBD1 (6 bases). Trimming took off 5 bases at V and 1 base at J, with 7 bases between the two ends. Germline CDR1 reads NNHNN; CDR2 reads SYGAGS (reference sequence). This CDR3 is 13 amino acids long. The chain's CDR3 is CASGGTNYAEQFF. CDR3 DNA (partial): TGTGCCAGCGGCGGGACAAACTATGCT.

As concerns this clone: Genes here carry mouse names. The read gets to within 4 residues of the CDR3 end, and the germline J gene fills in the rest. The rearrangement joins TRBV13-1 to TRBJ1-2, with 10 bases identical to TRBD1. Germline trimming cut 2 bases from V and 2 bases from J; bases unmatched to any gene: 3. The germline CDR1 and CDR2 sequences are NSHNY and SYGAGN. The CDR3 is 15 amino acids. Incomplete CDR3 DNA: TGTGCCAGCAGTGACCGGGACAGGGGCAACTCC. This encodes CASSDRDRGNS. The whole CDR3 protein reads CASSDRDRGNSDYTF.

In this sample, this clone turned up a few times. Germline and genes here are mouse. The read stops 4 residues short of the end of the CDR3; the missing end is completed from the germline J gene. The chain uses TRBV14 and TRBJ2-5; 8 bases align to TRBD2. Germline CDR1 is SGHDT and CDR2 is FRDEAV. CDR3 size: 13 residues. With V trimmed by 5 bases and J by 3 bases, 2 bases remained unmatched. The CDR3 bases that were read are TGTGCCAGCAGCAACTGGGGGCAAGAC. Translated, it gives CASSNWGQD. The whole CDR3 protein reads CASSNWGQDTQYF.

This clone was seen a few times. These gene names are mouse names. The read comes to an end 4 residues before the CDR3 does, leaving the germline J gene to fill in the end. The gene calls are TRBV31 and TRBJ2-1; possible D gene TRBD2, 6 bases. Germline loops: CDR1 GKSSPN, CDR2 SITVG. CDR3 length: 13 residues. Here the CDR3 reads CAWSLDTGTEQFF. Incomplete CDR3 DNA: TGTGCCTGGAGTCTAGATACTGGGACT.

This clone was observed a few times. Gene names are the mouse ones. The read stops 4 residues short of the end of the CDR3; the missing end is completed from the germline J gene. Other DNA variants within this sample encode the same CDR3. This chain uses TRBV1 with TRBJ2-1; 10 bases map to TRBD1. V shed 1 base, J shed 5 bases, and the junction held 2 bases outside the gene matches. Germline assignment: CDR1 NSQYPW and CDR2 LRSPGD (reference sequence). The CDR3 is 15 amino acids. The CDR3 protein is CTCSAGQGADAEQFF. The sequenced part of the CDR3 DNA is TGCACCTGCAGTGCAGGACAGGGGGCCGATGCT.

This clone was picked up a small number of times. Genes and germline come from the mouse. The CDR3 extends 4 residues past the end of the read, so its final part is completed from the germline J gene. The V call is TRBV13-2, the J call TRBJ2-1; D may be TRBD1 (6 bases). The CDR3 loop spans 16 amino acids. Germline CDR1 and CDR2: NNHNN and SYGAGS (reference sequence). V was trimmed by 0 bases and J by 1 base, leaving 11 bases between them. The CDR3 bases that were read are TGTGCCAGCGGTGATGCGGAGGGACAAAACTATGCT. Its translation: CASGDAEGQNYA. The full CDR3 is CASGDAEGQNYAEQFF.

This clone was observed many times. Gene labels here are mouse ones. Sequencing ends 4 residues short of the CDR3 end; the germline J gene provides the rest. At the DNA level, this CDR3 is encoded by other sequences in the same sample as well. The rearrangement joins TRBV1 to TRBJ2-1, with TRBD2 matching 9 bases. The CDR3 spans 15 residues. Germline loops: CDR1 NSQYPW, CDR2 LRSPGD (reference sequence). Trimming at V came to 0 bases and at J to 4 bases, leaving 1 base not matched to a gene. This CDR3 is CTCSADLGGYAEQFF. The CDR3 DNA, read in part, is TGCACCTGCAGTGCAGATCTGGGGGGGTATGCT.

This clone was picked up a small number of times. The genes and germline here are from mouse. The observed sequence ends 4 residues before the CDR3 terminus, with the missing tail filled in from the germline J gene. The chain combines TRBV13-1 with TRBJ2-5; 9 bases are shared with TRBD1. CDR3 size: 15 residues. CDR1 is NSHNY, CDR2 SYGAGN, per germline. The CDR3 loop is CASSDPRDRADTQYF. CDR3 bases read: TGTGCCAGCAGTGATCCCCGGGACAGGGCGGAC.

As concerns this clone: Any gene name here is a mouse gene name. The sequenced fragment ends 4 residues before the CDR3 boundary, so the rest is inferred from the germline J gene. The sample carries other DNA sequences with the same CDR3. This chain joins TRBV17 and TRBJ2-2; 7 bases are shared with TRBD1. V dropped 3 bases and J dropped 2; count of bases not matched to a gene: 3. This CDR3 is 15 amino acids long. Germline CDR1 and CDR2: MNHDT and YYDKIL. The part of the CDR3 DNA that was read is TGTGCTAGCAGTAGTGGCAGGGGGAACACCGGG. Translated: CASSSGRGNTG. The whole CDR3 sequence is CASSSGRGNTGQLYF.

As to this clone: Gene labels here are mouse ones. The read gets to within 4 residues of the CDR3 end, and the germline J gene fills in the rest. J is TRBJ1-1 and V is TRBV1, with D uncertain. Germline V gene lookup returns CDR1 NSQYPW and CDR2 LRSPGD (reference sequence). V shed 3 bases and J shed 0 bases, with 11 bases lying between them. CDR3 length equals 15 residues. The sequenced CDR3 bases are TGCACCTGCAGTGCGCCGACAATCTCAAACACA. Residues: CTCSAPTISNT. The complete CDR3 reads CTCSAPTISNTEVFF.

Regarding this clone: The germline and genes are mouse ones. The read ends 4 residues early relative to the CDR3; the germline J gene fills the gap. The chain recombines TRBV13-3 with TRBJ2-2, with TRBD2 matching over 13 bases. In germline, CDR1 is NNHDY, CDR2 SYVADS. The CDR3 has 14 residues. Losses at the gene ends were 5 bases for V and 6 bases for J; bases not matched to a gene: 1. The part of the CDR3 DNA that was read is TGTGCCAGCAGGGACTGGGGGGGCGCCGGG. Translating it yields CASRDWGGAG. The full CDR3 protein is CASRDWGGAGQLYF. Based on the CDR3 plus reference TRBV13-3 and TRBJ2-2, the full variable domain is EAAVTQSPRSKVAVTGGKVTLSCHQTNNHDYMYWYRQDTGHGLRLIHYSYVADSTEKGDIPDGYKASRPSQENFSLILELASLSQTAVYFCASRDWGGAGQLYFGEGSKLTVL.

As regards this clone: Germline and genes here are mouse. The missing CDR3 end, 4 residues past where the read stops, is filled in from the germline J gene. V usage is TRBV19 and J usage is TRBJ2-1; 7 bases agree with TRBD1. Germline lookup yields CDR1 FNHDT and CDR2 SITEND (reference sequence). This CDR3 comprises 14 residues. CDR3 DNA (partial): TGTGCCAGCAGTAATCCACAGGGGAGCGCT. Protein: CASSNPQGSA. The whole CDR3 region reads CASSNPQGSAEQFF.

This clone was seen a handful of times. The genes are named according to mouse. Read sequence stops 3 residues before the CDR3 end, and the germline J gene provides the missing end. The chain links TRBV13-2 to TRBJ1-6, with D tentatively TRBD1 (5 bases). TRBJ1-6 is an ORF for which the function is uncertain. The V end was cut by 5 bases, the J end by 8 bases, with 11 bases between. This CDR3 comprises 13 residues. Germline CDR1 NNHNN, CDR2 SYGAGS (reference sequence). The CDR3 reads CASGPGSDSPLYF. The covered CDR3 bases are TGTGCCAGCGGGCCAGGGTCTGATTCGCCC.

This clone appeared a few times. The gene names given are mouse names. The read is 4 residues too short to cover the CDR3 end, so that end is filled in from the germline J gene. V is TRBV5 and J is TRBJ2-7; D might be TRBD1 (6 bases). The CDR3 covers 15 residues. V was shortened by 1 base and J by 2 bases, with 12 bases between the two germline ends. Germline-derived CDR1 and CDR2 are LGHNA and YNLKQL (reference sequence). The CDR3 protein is CASSQGTGKPYEQYF. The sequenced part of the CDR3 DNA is TGTGCCAGCAGCCAAGGTACAGGGAAACCCTAT.

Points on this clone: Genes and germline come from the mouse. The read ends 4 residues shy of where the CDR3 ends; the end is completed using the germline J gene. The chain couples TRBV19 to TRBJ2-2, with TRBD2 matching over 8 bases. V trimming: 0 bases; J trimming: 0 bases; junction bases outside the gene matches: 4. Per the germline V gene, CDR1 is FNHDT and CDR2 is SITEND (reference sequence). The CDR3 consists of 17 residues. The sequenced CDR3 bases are TGTGCCAGCAGTATAGCTCGGACTGGGTCAAACACCGGG. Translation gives CASSIARTGSNTG. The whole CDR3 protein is CASSIARTGSNTGQLYF.

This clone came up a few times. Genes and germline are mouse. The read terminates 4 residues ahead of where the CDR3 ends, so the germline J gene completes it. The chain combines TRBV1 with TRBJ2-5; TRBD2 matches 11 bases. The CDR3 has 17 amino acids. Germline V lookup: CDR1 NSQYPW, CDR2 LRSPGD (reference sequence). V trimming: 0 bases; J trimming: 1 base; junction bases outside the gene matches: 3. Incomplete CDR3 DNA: TGCACCTGCAGTGCAGACGACTGGGGGGGTGACCAAGAC. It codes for CTCSADDWGGDQD. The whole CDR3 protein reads CTCSADDWGGDQDTQYF.

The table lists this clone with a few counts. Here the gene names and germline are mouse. The sequenced part of the CDR3 DNA is TGTGCCAGCAGTGAACTGGGGAACTATGCT. Its protein product is CASSELGNYA. Given in full, the CDR3 is CASSELGNYAEQFF. This chain links TRBV13-3 with TRBJ2-1, with 7 bases lining up with TRBD2. The missing CDR3 end, 4 residues past where the read stops, is filled in from the germline J gene. In germline, CDR1 is NNHDY, CDR2 SYVADS. Trimming removed 2 bases from V and 1 base from J; junction bases left unmatched: 0. CDR3 length: 14 amino acids.